A selection of T cell receptor beta chains follows, all from one sample in a study of post-analysis software for immune sequencing data. In TCRdb, the PCR reads were re-called with MiXCR into one record per CDR3 protein. The sample includes about 770,000 distinct CDR3 sequences, 35% to 55% of them seen just once. The sample comprised blood. All receptors come from a girl aged 5 to 17 with multiple sclerosis. The CDR3 runs from the conserved cysteine through the conserved F or W. The order of the fields is J gene, D gene, clone size, V gene, CDR3 protein, CDR3 DNA. D genes are given only for firm matches. Where a row states a size, it is once, few, many or the class of an expanded clone; other rows omit it.

j_gene: TRBJ2-5; d_gene: -; abundance: -; v_gene: TRBV7-3; CDR3aa: CASSPVPSTGGPLQYF; CDR3nt: TGTGCCAGCAGTCCCGTCCCATCGACAGGCGGACCCTTGCAGTACTTC
j_gene: TRBJ2-7; d_gene: -; abundance: many; v_gene: TRBV9; CDR3aa: CASSVEPTRFYEQYF; CDR3nt: TGTGCCAGCAGCGTAGAGCCCACAAGATTCTACGAGCAGTACTTC
j_gene: TRBJ2-7; d_gene: TRBD1; abundance: -; v_gene: TRBV9; CDR3aa: CASSVGTGGFAYEQYF; CDR3nt: TGTGCCAGCAGCGTGGGGACAGGGGGCTTTGCGTACGAGCAGTACTTC
j_gene: TRBJ1-4; d_gene: -; abundance: -; v_gene: TRBV27; CDR3aa: CASSSGPPTNEKLFF; CDR3nt: TGTGCCAGCAGTTCGGGACCACCAACTAATGAAAAACTGTTTTTT
j_gene: TRBJ2-7; d_gene: -; abundance: few; v_gene: TRBV7-6; CDR3aa: CASSPGRGMVYEQYF; CDR3nt: TGTGCCAGCAGCCCAGGGCGGGGAATGGTGTACGAGCAGTACTTC
j_gene: TRBJ1-5; d_gene: TRBD1; abundance: many; v_gene: TRBV18; CDR3aa: CASSPQGGNQPQHF; CDR3nt: TGTGCCAGTAGCCCTCAGGGGGGGAATCAGCCCCAGCATTTT
j_gene: TRBJ1-1; d_gene: TRBD1; abundance: -; v_gene: TRBV7-2; CDR3aa: CASRPGQGARGNAEAFF; CDR3nt: TGTGCCAGCAGACCAGGACAGGGGGCAAGGGGGAACGCTGAAGCTTTCTTT
j_gene: TRBJ1-2; d_gene: -; abundance: -; v_gene: TRBV6-2/TRBV6-3; CDR3aa: CASRSSGIRPEGYTF; CDR3nt: TGTGCCAGCAGATCCTCAGGGATTCGACCTGAAGGCTACACCTTC
j_gene: TRBJ2-1; d_gene: -; abundance: -; v_gene: TRBV4-1; CDR3aa: CASSQDFVQLGSSYNEQFF; CDR3nt: TGCGCCAGCAGCCAAGATTTCGTTCAGCTCGGGAGCTCCTACAATGAGCAGTTCTTC
j_gene: TRBJ2-7; d_gene: -; abundance: -; v_gene: TRBV7-6; CDR3aa: CASSLVAAESSYEQYF; CDR3nt: TGTGCCAGCAGCTTAGTAGCGGCCGAGAGCTCCTACGAGCAGTACTTC
j_gene: TRBJ2-1; d_gene: -; abundance: -; v_gene: TRBV7-2; CDR3aa: CASSLAPYAGKGGNEQFF; CDR3nt: TGTGCCAGCAGCTTAGCCCCCTATGCGGGAAAGGGAGGCAATGAGCAGTTCTTC
j_gene: TRBJ1-2; d_gene: -; abundance: -; v_gene: TRBV19; CDR3aa: CASSISPNYGYTF; CDR3nt: TGTGCCAGTAGTATCTCTCCTAACTATGGCTACACCTTC
j_gene: TRBJ2-7; d_gene: -; abundance: -; v_gene: TRBV27; CDR3aa: CASSLSRGNEQYF; CDR3nt: TGTGCCAGCAGTTTATCTCGGGGGAACGAGCAGTACTTC
j_gene: TRBJ2-7; d_gene: -; abundance: -; v_gene: TRBV4-1; CDR3aa: CASSQALADYEQYF; CDR3nt: TGCGCCAGCAGCCAAGCCTTGGCCGACTACGAGCAGTACTTC
j_gene: TRBJ2-4; d_gene: TRBD1; abundance: -; v_gene: TRBV19; CDR3aa: CASSTGQGNIQYF; CDR3nt: TGTGCCAGTAGTACAGGACAGGGAAACATTCAGTACTTC
j_gene: TRBJ2-3; d_gene: TRBD2; abundance: -; v_gene: TRBV20-1; CDR3aa: CSAYKSGRGADTQYF; CDR3nt: TGCAGTGCCTATAAGTCCGGGAGGGGGGCAGATACGCAGTATTTT
j_gene: TRBJ1-2; d_gene: -; abundance: few; v_gene: TRBV7-3; CDR3aa: CASSLIGGDGYTF; CDR3nt: TGTGCCAGCAGCTTAATTGGTGGAGATGGCTACACCTTC